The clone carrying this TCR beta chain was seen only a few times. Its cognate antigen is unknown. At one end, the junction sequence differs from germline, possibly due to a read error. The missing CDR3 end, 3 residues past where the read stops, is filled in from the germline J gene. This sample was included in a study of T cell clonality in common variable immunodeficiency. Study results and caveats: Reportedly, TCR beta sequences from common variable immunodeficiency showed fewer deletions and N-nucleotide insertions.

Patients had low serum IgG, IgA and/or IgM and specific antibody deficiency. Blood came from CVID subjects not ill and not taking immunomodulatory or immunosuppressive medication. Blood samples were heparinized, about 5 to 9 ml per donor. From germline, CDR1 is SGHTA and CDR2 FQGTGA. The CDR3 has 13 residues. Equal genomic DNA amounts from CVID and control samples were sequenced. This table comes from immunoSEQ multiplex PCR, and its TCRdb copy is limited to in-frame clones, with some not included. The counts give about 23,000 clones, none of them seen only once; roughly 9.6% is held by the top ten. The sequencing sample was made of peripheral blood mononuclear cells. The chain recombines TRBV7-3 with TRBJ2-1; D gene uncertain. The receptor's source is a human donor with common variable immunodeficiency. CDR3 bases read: TGTTCCAGCAGCTTAAGTTTGAGGAATGAG. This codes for CSSSLSLRNE. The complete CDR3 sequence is CSSSLSLRNEQFF.